Below, 10 T cell receptor beta chains from the same sample are listed, as sequenced in a study of Ad26.COV2.S vaccination and SARS-CoV-2 variants. As for treatment: about 20 received Ad26.COV2.S at low or high dose, single or two shots; roughly five received placebo; per-sample allocation not given. Samples analyzed were those drawn on day 63 after the first vaccine or placebo injection. Assay: immunoSEQ multiplex PCR; the TCRdb copy retains only in-frame clones and omits some. The repertoire includes about 350,000 clones, 88% of them detected once, and approximately 5.9% sits in the top ten. Sequencing was performed on peripheral blood, taken in a trial of Ad26.COV2.S vaccine versus placebo. Receptor source: a person between 18 and 65 years old who received the Ad26.COV2.S COVID-19 vaccine or a placebo.

The rearrangement uses TRBV20-1 and TRBJ1-5; no definite D call. Germline V CDR1 and CDR2: DFQATT, SNEGSKA (reference sequence). This CDR3 spans 14 amino acids. V lost 3 bases, J lost 0 bases, and 9 bases lay in between. As DNA, the CDR3 is TGCAGTGCTAGTCCCGGGTATAGCAATCAGCCCCAGCATTTT. Protein: CSASPGYSNQPQHF.

The chain links TRBV7-8 to TRBJ2-3; TRBD1 aligns across 11 bases. The trim removed 5 bases at V and 5 bases at J, leaving 9 bases unmatched. The CDR3 contains 16 residues. CDR1 is SGHVS and CDR2 is FQNEAQ in the germline V gene. CDR3 bases: TGTGCCAGCAGCCTAACTTGGACAGGGGGCCAAGATACGCAGTATTTT. Protein: CASSLTWTGGQDTQYF.

The V and J genes are TRBV2 and TRBJ2-5; 8 positions match TRBD2. Trimming removed 5 bases from V and 7 bases from J; junction bases left unmatched: 12. Germline assignment: CDR1 SNHLY and CDR2 FYNNEI. The CDR3 runs 15 residues. The CDR3 is CASSQSNSGDGTQYF. The CDR3 nucleotides are TGTGCCAGCAGTCAATCGAATAGCGGGGATGGGACCCAGTACTTC.

The chain joins TRBV5-1 to TRBJ2-5; possibly TRBD2 for D (6 bases). CDR3 length equals 15 residues. Trimming removed 0 bases at V and 5 bases at J, with 14 bases between. Germline CDR1 is SGHRS and CDR2 is YFSETQ. The CDR3 sequence: CASSLDETGGETQYF. In nucleotides, the CDR3 is TGCGCCAGCAGCTTGGATGAAACAGGAGGGGAGACCCAGTACTTC.

The chain links TRBV5-1 to TRBJ2-5; D may be TRBD1 (5 bases). The CDR3 length is 12 residues. Trimming stripped 4 bases from V and 2 bases from J, with 6 bases between. The germline CDR1 and CDR2 sequences are SGHRS and YFSETQ. DNA of the CDR3: TGCGCCAGCAGCCGGACACAAGAGACCCAGTACTTC. Its protein is CASSRTQETQYF.

V gene TRBV7-2 combines with J gene TRBJ1-4, with D uncertain. V was pared by 2 bases and J by 3 bases, with 10 bases between. Germline V gives CDR1 SGHTA, CDR2 FQGNSA. The CDR3 sequence is 15 residues long. The CDR3 nucleotides read TGTGCCAGCAGCTTAAGTAGCTTCTCTAATGAAAAACTGTTTTTT. Residues: CASSLSSFSNEKLFF.

The genes are TRBV5-4 and TRBJ2-3; 9 positions agree with TRBD1. Trimming took 4 bases from V and 3 from J; bases not matched to a gene: 3. The CDR3 is 14 amino acids. Germline-derived CDR1 and CDR2 are SGHNT and YYREEE (reference sequence). The CDR3 sequence is CASSLGTGTDTQYF. The DNA of the CDR3 is TGTGCCAGCAGCCTCGGGACAGGGACAGATACGCAGTATTTT.

The chain recombines TRBV7-9 with TRBJ2-1, with a tentative D call TRBD1 (5 bases). Trimming cost V 4 bases and J 1 base, with 17 bases left between them. Germline assignment: CDR1 SEHNR and CDR2 FQNEAQ (reference sequence). The CDR3 spans 17 residues. The CDR3 spells CASSWTSEFTSYNEQFF. The CDR3 DNA reads as TGTGCCAGCAGCTGGACATCCGAATTTACGTCCTACAATGAGCAGTTCTTC.

The chain combines TRBV18 with TRBJ1-3, with 9 bases identical to TRBD1. Germline V CDR1 and CDR2: KGHSH, LQKENI. The CDR3 sequence is 15 residues long. After removal of 6 bases from V and 4 bases from J, the junction contained 7 bases not matched to a gene. In DNA, the CDR3 is TGTGCCAGCTCCCCAGGACAGGGGAGAGGAAACACCATATATTTT. Residues: CASSPGQGRGNTIYF.

The V and J genes are TRBV11-3 and TRBJ2-3; 8 nucleotides align to TRBD2. The CDR3 has 15 amino acids. V was clipped by 4 bases and J by 0 bases; unmatched bases: 3. Germline V gene data show CDR1 as SGHNT and CDR2 as YENEEA. The CDR3 sequence: CASSSRTSSTDTQYF. The DNA of the CDR3 is TGTGCCAGCAGCTCCCGGACTAGCAGCACAGATACGCAGTATTTT.